The clone carrying this T cell receptor beta chain was picked up a small number of times. The data were taken from a study of T cells after yellow fever vaccination. TCRdb ran MiXCR on the 5' RACE reads and lists one entry per CDR3 protein. The sample lists 600,000 to 750,000 distinct CDR3 sequences, 9% to 15% seen once, with under 15% in the top ten. V lost 10 bases and J lost 2; bases outside the gene matches: 8. This CDR3 has 14 amino acids. The sequenced sample was PBMCs, obtained on the day of the yellow fever booster vaccination. The chain employs TRBV12-3 or TRBV12-4 and TRBJ2-5, with 9 bases identical to TRBD2. This receptor was identified in a man younger than 40 who received the YFV17D yellow fever vaccine. CDR3 DNA sequence: TGTGCCACCGCGCGGACTAGCGAACAAGAGACCCAGTACTTC. Its translation: CATARTSEQETQYF.